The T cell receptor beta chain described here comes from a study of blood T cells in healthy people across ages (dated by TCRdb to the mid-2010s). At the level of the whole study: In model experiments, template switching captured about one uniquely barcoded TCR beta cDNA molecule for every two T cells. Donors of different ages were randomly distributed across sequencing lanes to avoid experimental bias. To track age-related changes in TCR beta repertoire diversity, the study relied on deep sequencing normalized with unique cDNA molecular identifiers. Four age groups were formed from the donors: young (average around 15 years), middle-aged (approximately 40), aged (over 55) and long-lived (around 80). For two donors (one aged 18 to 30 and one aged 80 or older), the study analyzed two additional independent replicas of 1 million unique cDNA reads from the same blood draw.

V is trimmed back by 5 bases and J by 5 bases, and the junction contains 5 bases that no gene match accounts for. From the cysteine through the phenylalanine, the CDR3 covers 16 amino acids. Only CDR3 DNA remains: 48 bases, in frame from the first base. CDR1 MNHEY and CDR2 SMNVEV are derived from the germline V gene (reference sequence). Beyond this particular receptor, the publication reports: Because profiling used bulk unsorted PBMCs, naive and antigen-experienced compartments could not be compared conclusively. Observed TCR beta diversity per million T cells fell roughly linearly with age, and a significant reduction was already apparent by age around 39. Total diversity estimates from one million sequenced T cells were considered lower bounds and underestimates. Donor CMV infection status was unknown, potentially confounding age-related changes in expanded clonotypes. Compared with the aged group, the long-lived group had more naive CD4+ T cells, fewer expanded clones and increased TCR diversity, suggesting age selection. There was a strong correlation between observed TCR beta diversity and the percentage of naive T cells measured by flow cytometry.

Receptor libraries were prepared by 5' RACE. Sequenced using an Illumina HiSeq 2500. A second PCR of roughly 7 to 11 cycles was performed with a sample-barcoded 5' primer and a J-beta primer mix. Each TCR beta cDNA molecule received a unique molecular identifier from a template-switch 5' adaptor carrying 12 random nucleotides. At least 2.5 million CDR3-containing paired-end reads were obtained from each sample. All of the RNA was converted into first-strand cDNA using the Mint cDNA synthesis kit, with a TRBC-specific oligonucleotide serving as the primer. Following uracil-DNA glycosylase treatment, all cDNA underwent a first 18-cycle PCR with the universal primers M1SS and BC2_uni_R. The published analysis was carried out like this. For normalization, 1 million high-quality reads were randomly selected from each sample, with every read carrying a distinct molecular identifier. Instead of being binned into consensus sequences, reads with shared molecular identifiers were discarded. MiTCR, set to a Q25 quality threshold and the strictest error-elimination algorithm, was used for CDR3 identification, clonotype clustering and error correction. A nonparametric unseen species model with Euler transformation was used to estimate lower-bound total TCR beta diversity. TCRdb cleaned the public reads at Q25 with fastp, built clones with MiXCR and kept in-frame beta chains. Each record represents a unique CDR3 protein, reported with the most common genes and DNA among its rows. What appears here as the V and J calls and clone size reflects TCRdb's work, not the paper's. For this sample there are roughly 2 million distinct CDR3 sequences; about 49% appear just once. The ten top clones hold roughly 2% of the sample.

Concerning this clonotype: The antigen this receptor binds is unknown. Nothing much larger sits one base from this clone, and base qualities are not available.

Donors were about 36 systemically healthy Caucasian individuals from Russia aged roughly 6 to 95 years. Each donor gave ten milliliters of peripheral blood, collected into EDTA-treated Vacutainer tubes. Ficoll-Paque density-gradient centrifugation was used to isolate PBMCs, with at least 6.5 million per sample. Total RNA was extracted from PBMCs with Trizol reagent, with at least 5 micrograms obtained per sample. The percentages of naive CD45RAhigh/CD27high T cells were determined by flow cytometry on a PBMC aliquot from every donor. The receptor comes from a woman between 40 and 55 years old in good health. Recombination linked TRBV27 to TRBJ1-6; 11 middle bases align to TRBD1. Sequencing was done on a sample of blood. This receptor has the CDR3 CASSGQGARDNSPLHF. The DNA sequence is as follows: TGTGCCAGCAGTGGACAGGGGGCAAGGGATAATTCACCCCTCCACTTT.